This TCR beta chain appears in the sequencing data of a study of blood T cell repertoires in COVID-19. Across the study: COVID-19 samples from acute and convalescent phases originated in the United States, Italy and Spain.

Authors' analysis steps: By means of reference gene primer amplification, nucleated cell counts were estimated. The assay was immunoSEQ multiplex PCR, and TCRdb's table has in-frame clones only and misses some. That table supplies the V and J calls and clone size; D and trimming were determined from the DNA. The data show 250,000 or so clones, around 90% seen once. V lost 4 bases, J lost 6 bases, and 8 bases stayed unmatched. Germline V gives CDR1 MDHEN, CDR2 SYDVKM. The CDR3 sequence is 16 residues long. The sequenced sample consisted of PBMCs or T cells enriched from blood (not recorded which). The clonotype comes from a woman under 40 with acute COVID-19. The chain recombines TRBV28 with TRBJ2-2; TRBD1 matches at 10 bases. CDR3 in amino acids: CASSSTDRGRAGELFF. In DNA form, the CDR3 reads TGTGCCAGCAGTTCAACCGACAGGGGGCGGGCCGGGGAGCTGTTTTTT. Variable domain in full (rest from reference TRBV28 and TRBJ2-2): DVKVTQSSRYLVKRTGEKVFLECVQDMDHENMFWYRQDPGLGLRLIYFSYDVKMKEKGDIPEGYSVSREKKERFSLILESASTNQTSMYLCASSSTDRGRAGELFFGEGSRLTVL.